The 14 T cell receptor beta chains listed next were all sequenced from one sample in a study of cytomegalovirus exposure and HLA in healthy donors. The study ran its PCR with 60 Vbeta and 13 Jbeta primers. Sequenced by immunoSEQ multiplex PCR; TCRdb stores in-frame clones only, minus some. The sample consists of 90,000 to 130,000 clones, over 65% of them appearing once. Sequencing used PBMCs. These receptors all stem from a man in his thirties or forties in good health and CMV-seropositive.

The chain uses TRBV5-6 and TRBJ2-7; TRBD1 matches 12 bases. The CDR3 has 17 residues. With V trimmed by 3 bases and J by 4 bases, 11 bases remained unmatched. Per the germline V gene, CDR1 is SGHDT and CDR2 is YYEEEE. This CDR3 is CASSSITGTGGRYEQYF. CDR3 DNA: TGTGCCAGCAGCTCGATTACCGGGACAGGGGGCAGGTACGAGCAGTACTTC.

The V call is TRBV19, the J call TRBJ1-5, with no clear D. Germline lookup yields CDR1 LNHDA and CDR2 SQIVND (reference sequence). Trimming cost V 5 bases and J 0 bases, with 23 bases left between them. The CDR3 sequence is 19 residues long. The CDR3, as DNA: TGTGCCAGTAGTCTAATCGCGGGCGGGAGTGTTGGTAGCAATCAGCCCCAGCATTTT. This sequence encodes CASSLIAGGSVGSNQPQHF.

The chain joins TRBV4-3 to TRBJ1-2, with a tentative D call TRBD1 (6 bases). Trimming removed 7 bases from V and 2 bases from J, with 17 bases in between. Germline V gene lookup returns CDR1 LGHNA and CDR2 YSLEER. The CDR3 spans 15 residues. Here the CDR3 reads CASTTGPGGNYGYTF. CDR3 coding DNA: TGCGCCAGCACCACCGGACCGGGGGGCAACTATGGCTACACCTTC.

The V gene is TRBV2, the J gene TRBJ1-3; a weak D match, TRBD1 (6 bases). Germline V lookup: CDR1 SNHLY, CDR2 FYNNEI. V shed 6 bases and J shed 0 bases, with 15 bases lying between them. The CDR3 runs to 16 residues. This chain's CDR3 is CASSQTGRFSGNTIYF. DNA of the CDR3: TGTGCCAGCAGCCAGACAGGTCGTTTCTCTGGAAACACCATATATTTT.

The chain has TRBV10-3 and TRBJ1-3; 8 bases are shared with TRBD1. V lost 2 bases, J lost 0 bases, and 0 bases stayed unmatched. This CDR3 is 15 amino acids long. The germline V gene has CDR1 ENHRY and CDR2 SYGVKD. Here the CDR3 DNA reads TGTGCCATCAGTGAGACAGGGGGCTCTGGAAACACCATATATTTT. This translates into CAISETGGSGNTIYF.

V and J are TRBV19 and TRBJ1-1; D is undetermined. The length of the CDR3 is 13 residues. The germline V gene encodes CDR1 LNHDA and CDR2 SQIVND (reference sequence). Trimming took off 4 bases at V and 4 bases at J, with 10 bases between the two ends. CDR3: CASSSGLLTEAFF. CDR3 DNA: TGTGCCAGTAGTAGCGGACTCCTCACTGAAGCTTTCTTT.

The J gene is TRBJ2-5, the V gene TRBV30; 7 nucleotides match TRBD1. Unmatched junction bases numbered 3, after V lost 0 bases and J lost 5 bases. The germline gives CDR1 GTSNPN, CDR2 SVGIG (reference sequence). This CDR3 has 13 residues. The CDR3 spells CAWSVGGDETQYF. CDR3 coding DNA: TGTGCCTGGAGTGTAGGGGGCGATGAGACCCAGTACTTC.

The V gene is TRBV7-2, the J gene TRBJ2-7; 8 bases map to TRBD1. Germline CDR1 SGHTA, CDR2 FQGNSA. The CDR3 consists of 14 residues. Trimming took 3 bases from V and 4 from J; bases not matched to a gene: 5. Written as DNA, the CDR3 is TGTGCCAGCAGCTTCTTAGACAGGGGATACGAGCAGTACTTC. It specifies CASSFLDRGYEQYF.

This chain connects TRBV5-4 to TRBJ2-5; 11 bases line up with TRBD2. Germline CDR1 reads SGHNT; CDR2 reads YYREEE (reference sequence). The trim removed 1 base at V and 4 bases at J, leaving 15 bases unmatched. There are 19 residues in the CDR3. In nucleotides, the CDR3 is TGTGCCAGCAGCTTGAAAATAGCGGGGGGGCAGACTTGGGGAGAGACCCAGTACTTC. Amino acids: CASSLKIAGGQTWGETQYF.

V and J are TRBV30 and TRBJ2-1, with D possibly being TRBD2 (7 bases). The V gene's germline CDR1 is GTSNPN and CDR2 SVGIG (reference sequence). V dropped 0 bases and J dropped 3 bases, with 12 bases sitting between them. The CDR3 contains 15 residues. Written as DNA, the CDR3 is TGTGCCTGGAGTGTAGGGGGGGGCGGCTACAATGAGCAGTTCTTC. Translated, it gives CAWSVGGGGYNEQFF.

This clone showed up just once. The gene calls are TRBV7-8 and TRBJ1-2; unclear D gene. In germline, CDR1 is SGHVS, CDR2 FQNEAQ. Between the trimmed V and J ends, which lost 5 bases and 8 bases, there was a span of 15 bases. CDR3 length: 13 residues. This chain's CDR3 is CASSPGLMEGYTF. CDR3 bases: TGTGCCAGCAGCCCCGGGTTGATGGAGGGCTACACCTTC.

This rearrangement joins TRBV6-5 to TRBJ2-7; 9 nucleotides line up with TRBD1. V dropped 0 bases and J dropped 0; count of bases not matched to a gene: 3. Germline CDR1 MNHEY, CDR2 SVGAGI. The CDR3 has 16 residues. The CDR3 sequence: CASSYSGDRASYEQYF. As DNA, the CDR3 is TGTGCCAGCAGTTACTCCGGGGACAGGGCCTCCTACGAGCAGTACTTC.

The sample holds a few counts of this clone. The J gene is TRBJ2-1, the V gene TRBV6-5; 9 bases match TRBD2. The CDR3 totals 14 residues. Germline CDR1 MNHEY, CDR2 SVGAGI. Trimming took 6 bases from V and 6 from J; bases not matched to a gene: 6. The CDR3 loop reads CASRGGGASNEQFF. In DNA form, the CDR3 reads TGTGCCAGCAGGGGCGGGGGGGCCTCCAATGAGCAGTTCTTC.

The rearrangement joins TRBV28 to TRBJ2-7; possibly TRBD2 for D (5 bases). This CDR3 region has 12 residues. The germline V gene has CDR1 MDHEN and CDR2 SYDVKM. V lost 8 bases, J lost 4 bases, and 12 bases lay in between. The DNA of the CDR3 is TGTGCCAGCTGGACCCAGCGGTACGAGCAGTACTTC. Its protein product is CASWTQRYEQYF.